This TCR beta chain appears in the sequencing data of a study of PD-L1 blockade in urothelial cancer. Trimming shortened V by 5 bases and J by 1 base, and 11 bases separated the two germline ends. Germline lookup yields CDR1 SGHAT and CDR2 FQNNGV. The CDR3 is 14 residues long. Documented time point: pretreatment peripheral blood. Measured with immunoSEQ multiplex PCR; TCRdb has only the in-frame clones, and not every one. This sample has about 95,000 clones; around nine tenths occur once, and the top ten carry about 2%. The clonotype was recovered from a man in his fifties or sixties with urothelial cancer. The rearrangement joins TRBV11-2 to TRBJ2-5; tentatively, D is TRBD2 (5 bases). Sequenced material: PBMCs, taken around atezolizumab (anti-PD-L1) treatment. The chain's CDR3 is CASSPLGSQETQYF. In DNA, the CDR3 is TGTGCCAGCAGCCCCCTGGGGAGCCAAGAGACCCAGTACTTC. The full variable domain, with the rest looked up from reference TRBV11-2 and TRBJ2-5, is EAGVAQSPRYKIIEKRQSVAFWCNPISGHATLYWYQQILGQGPKLLIQFQNNGVVDDSQLPKDRFSAERLKGVDSTLKIQPAKLEDSAVYLCASSPLGSQETQYFGPGTRLLVL.